This T cell receptor (beta chain) came from a study of CD8 T cells in ankylosing spondylitis. Regarding the study as a whole: Significant enrichment of disease-linked clones was reported in matched ankylosing spondylitis synovial fluid. It appeared that ankylosing spondylitis blood was characterized by a TCR beta motif of several highly homologous variants. As for the disease-linked clones, they showed a CD8+ phenotype and occurred at relatively low frequencies in peripheral blood.

Concerning this clonotype: The antigen remains unidentified.

The CDR3 loop spans 15 amino acids. Per germline, CDR1 SGDLS and CDR2 YYNGEE. The germline V and J ends were trimmed by 0 bases and 0 bases, with 6 bases remaining between them. Via MiXCR, TCRdb re-called the 5' RACE reads, giving one row per CDR3 protein. The table has about 360,000 distinct CDR3 sequences, 20% to 25% seen once. The sequencing sample was made of blood, either unsorted or a sorted T cell fraction (not recorded which). The TCR comes from a male donor with ankylosing spondylitis or in good health (not recorded which). V and J are TRBV9 and TRBJ2-2, with unresolved D. CDR3 residues: CASSVGPSNTGELFF. CDR3 coding DNA: TGTGCCAGCAGCGTAGGTCCATCGAACACCGGGGAGCTGTTTTTT.